This T cell receptor beta chain is drawn from a study of blood T cells in healthy people across ages. It was with a sample-barcoded 5' primer and a J-beta primer mix that a second PCR of about 6 to 11 cycles was run. TCRdb re-called the 5' RACE reads with MiXCR, one entry per CDR3 protein. The sample consists of 1,300,000 or so distinct CDR3 sequences, 59% of them appearing once. Specimen: blood. This sequence was found in a man between 18 and 35 years old in good health.

The CDR3 DNA sequence: TGTGCCATCAGTGAAGGGGTGCCTGAAGCTTTCTTT. As protein: CAISEGVPEAFF. The chain couples TRBV10-3 to TRBJ1-1; tentatively, D is TRBD1 (5 bases). There are 12 residues in the CDR3. V dropped 3 bases and J dropped 6 bases, with 8 bases sitting between them. Germline CDR1 and CDR2: ENHRY and SYGVKD.